This entry lists 21 T cell receptor beta chains sequenced from one sample in a study of cytomegalovirus exposure and HLA in healthy donors. In the PCR, 60 Vbeta and 13 Jbeta primers were used. Using immunoSEQ multiplex PCR, the repertoire was profiled, and TCRdb retains in-frame clones only, with some absent. This repertoire shows about 280,000 clones, about 90% found once; its top ten account for about 2.3%. Sequencing was performed on PBMCs. Receptors originate from a woman aged 18-29 years in good health and CMV-seronegative.

The chain joins TRBV5-5 to TRBJ1-3; D not certain. The ends were cut back, 3 bases at V and 8 bases at J, with 9 bases in the middle. CDR3 length equals 12 residues. CDR1 is SGHKS and CDR2 is YYEKEE in the germline V gene (reference sequence). The CDR3 region has the DNA TGTGCCAGCAGCTACGCGCGGGACACCATATATTTT. It codes for CASSYARDTIYF.

The gene calls are TRBV9 and TRBJ2-2; D not resolved. In germline, CDR1 is SGDLS, CDR2 YYNGEE. V was clipped by 1 base and J by 0 bases, with 13 bases between them. The CDR3 covers 17 residues. CDR3 in DNA: TGTGCCAGCAGCGTAAACCAGGAACACCCGAACACCGGGGAGCTGTTTTTT. Amino acid sequence: CASSVNQEHPNTGELFF.

This rearrangement joins TRBV18 to TRBJ1-1; no firm D call. The CDR3 loop spans 13 amino acids. CDR1 is KGHSH, CDR2 LQKENI, per germline. Deletions cut 6 bases from V and 2 bases from J, with 10 bases between. The CDR3 DNA is TGTGCCAGCTCCCCGACATCCAACACTGAAGCTTTCTTT. This encodes CASSPTSNTEAFF.

The V call is TRBV19, the J call TRBJ1-1, with D tentatively TRBD1 (5 bases). The V gene's germline CDR1 is LNHDA and CDR2 SQIVND (reference sequence). This CDR3 has 13 residues. Trimming pared 9 bases from V and 5 bases from J, leaving 16 bases between. The CDR3 DNA follows: TGTGCCAGCTATCTGGGGCTAGGGACTGAAGCTTTCTTT. It translates to CASYLGLGTEAFF.

This clone was counted a single time. The chain has TRBV7-3 and TRBJ2-7; D is possibly TRBD1 (6 bases). The germline V gene encodes CDR1 SGHTA and CDR2 FQGTGA. V was shortened by 0 bases and J by 3 bases, with 9 bases between the two germline ends. This CDR3 is 14 amino acids long. The CDR3: CASSLTGAGYEQYF. The CDR3 DNA follows: TGTGCCAGCAGCTTAACGGGGGCGGGCTACGAGCAGTACTTC. Together with reference TRBV7-3 and TRBJ2-7, the CDR3 gives the full variable domain: GAGVSQTPSNKVTEKGKYVELRCDPISGHTALYWYRQSLGQGPEFLIYFQGTGAADDSGLPNDRFFAVRPEGSVSTLKIQRTERGDSAVYLCASSLTGAGYEQYFGPGTRLTVT.

The gene calls are TRBV11-3 and TRBJ2-7, with D unresolved. Per the germline V gene, CDR1 is SGHNT and CDR2 is YENEEA. There are 15 residues in the CDR3. Deletions cut 1 base from V and 0 bases from J, with 10 bases between. In DNA, the CDR3 is TGTGCCAGCAGCTTAGGCTCGAGTAGCTCCTACGAGCAGTACTTC. This sequence encodes CASSLGSSSSYEQYF.

The V gene is TRBV27, the J gene TRBJ2-5, with D tentatively TRBD1 (6 bases). CDR1 MNHEY and CDR2 SMNVEV come from the germline V gene (reference sequence). Trimming pared 2 bases from V and 4 bases from J, leaving 14 bases between. This CDR3 region has 15 residues. In DNA form, the CDR3 reads TGTGCCAGCAGTTTAGTAACAGGGACCGGAGAGACCCAGTACTTC. Its protein is CASSLVTGTGETQYF.

The rearrangement joins TRBV2 to TRBJ2-4; no definite D call. The CDR3 contains 14 residues. CDR1 is SNHLY and CDR2 is FYNNEI in the germline V gene. V gave up 3 bases and J gave up 0 bases, with 6 bases separating them. CDR3 coding DNA: TGTGCCAGCAGTGATGAACTAGCCAAAAACATTCAGTACTTC. The encoded protein is CASSDELAKNIQYF.

V gene TRBV2 combines with J gene TRBJ2-2, with D possibly being TRBD1 (6 bases). Germline CDR1 and CDR2: SNHLY and FYNNEI. The CDR3 sequence is 13 residues long. V lost 6 bases and J lost 1, with 6 bases in between. CDR3 bases: TGTGCCAGCAGGGACAGGAACACCGGGGAGCTGTTTTTT. Protein product: CASRDRNTGELFF. Drawing the rest from reference TRBV2 and TRBJ2-2, the complete variable domain is EPEVTQTPSHQVTQMGQEVILRCVPISNHLYFYWYRQILGQKVEFLVSFYNNEISEKSEIFDDQFSVERPDGSNFTLKIRSTKLEDSAMYFCASRDRNTGELFFGEGSRLTVL.

The CDR3 nucleotides read TGTGCCAGTAGTATATCGTTTCTGCCCCAGCATTTT. This encodes CASSISFLPQHF. The rearrangement joins TRBV19 to TRBJ1-5; D unclear. The CDR3 has 12 residues. Germline lookup yields CDR1 LNHDA and CDR2 SQIVND (reference sequence). Trimming left V 2 bases short and J 9 bases short, with 8 bases between.

This chain uses TRBV27 with TRBJ2-1; D might be TRBD2 (7 bases). The CDR3 is 15 amino acids. Germline CDR1 MNHEY, CDR2 SMNVEV (reference sequence). Between the trimmed V and J ends, which lost 1 base and 8 bases, there was a span of 15 bases. The CDR3 reads CASSLWGGARDEQFF. The CDR3 nucleotides are TGTGCCAGCAGTTTATGGGGGGGGGCCCGGGATGAGCAGTTCTTC.

This sequence joins TRBV6-1 and TRBJ1-1, with D possibly TRBD1 on 6 matching bases. Germline V gives CDR1 MNHNS, CDR2 SASEGT. V was shortened by 2 bases and J by 8 bases, with 15 bases between the two germline ends. The CDR3 loop spans 14 amino acids. CDR3 amino acids: CASSELWRTAEAFF. DNA of the CDR3: TGTGCCAGCAGTGAATTATGGCGGACAGCAGAAGCTTTCTTT.

The chain is built from TRBV27 and TRBJ1-1; 7 bases agree with TRBD1. J gave up 0 bases and V 6 bases, and 7 bases lay outside the gene matches. The CDR3 contains 15 residues. CDR1 MNHEY and CDR2 SMNVEV come from the germline V gene (reference sequence). CDR3 coding DNA: TGTGCCAGCAGACGACAGGGCACTCTGAACACTGAAGCTTTCTTT. As protein: CASRRQGTLNTEAFF.

V gene TRBV27 combines with J gene TRBJ1-1; no reliable D call. The ends were cut back, 2 bases at V and 1 base at J, with 8 bases in the middle. Per germline, CDR1 MNHEY and CDR2 SMNVEV (reference sequence). The CDR3 extends over 14 amino acids. For the CDR3, the DNA is TGTGCCAGCAGTTTAGGACTCGGGAACACTGAAGCTTTCTTT. Its translation is CASSLGLGNTEAFF.

The chain joins TRBV7-6 to TRBJ1-4; tentative D call: TRBD1 (6 bases). The CDR3 extends over 14 amino acids. Germline assignment: CDR1 SGHVS and CDR2 FNYEAQ. V was trimmed by 4 bases and J by 8 bases, leaving 14 bases between them. The CDR3 region has the DNA TGTGCCAGCAGCTCATCAGGGGTACGCGAAAAACTGTTTTTT. Translated, it gives CASSSSGVREKLFF.

The V and J genes are TRBV10-3 and TRBJ1-4; D may be TRBD1 (6 bases). The CDR3 spans 15 residues. The V end was cut by 3 bases, the J end by 8 bases, with 16 bases between. CDR1 is ENHRY, CDR2 SYGVKD, per germline. The CDR3 loop is CAISDFGGAREKLFF. CDR3 DNA sequence: TGTGCCATCAGTGACTTTGGGGGGGCGAGGGAAAAACTGTTTTTT.

This sequence joins TRBV5-1 and TRBJ1-4, with 8 bases that match TRBD1. V shed 4 bases and J 7 bases; nucleotides not matched to a gene: 9. Per the germline V gene, CDR1 is SGHRS and CDR2 is YFSETQ. CDR3 length: 15 amino acids. The CDR3 loop reads CASSPKGQDLEKLFF. Here the CDR3 DNA reads TGCGCCAGCAGCCCCAAGGGACAGGATCTTGAAAAACTGTTTTTT.

V is TRBV6-1 and J is TRBJ2-2; D is possibly TRBD1 (6 bases). Germline lookup yields CDR1 MNHNS and CDR2 SASEGT. CDR3 size: 15 residues. V shed 4 bases and J shed 0 bases, with 9 bases lying between them. CDR3 bases: TGTGCCAGCAGTGGATGGACAGCGAACACCGGGGAGCTGTTTTTT. The encoded protein is CASSGWTANTGELFF.

This sequence joins TRBV18 and TRBJ1-6, with no clear D. CDR1 KGHSH and CDR2 LQKENI come from the germline V gene. V lost 8 bases and J lost 1, with 21 bases in between. The CDR3 has 18 residues. CDR3 in DNA: TGTGCCAGCCCGGCTACGGGGAGTGAAGGGTCCTATAATTCACCCCTCCACTTT. It specifies CASPATGSEGSYNSPLHF.

This chain connects TRBV6-5 to TRBJ1-1; the D gene is possibly TRBD1 (6 bases). Germline loops: CDR1 MNHEY, CDR2 SVGAGI. The V and J ends lost 2 bases and 5 bases respectively, with 15 bases between them. The CDR3 contains 15 residues. In DNA form, the CDR3 reads TGTGCCAGCAGTTACGGGAACAGGGTGGGAACTGAAGCTTTCTTT. This codes for CASSYGNRVGTEAFF.

The V gene is TRBV7-9, the J gene TRBJ1-1; 7 bases line up with TRBD1. J lost 5 bases, V lost 0 bases, and 3 bases had no gene match. Germline CDR1 SEHNR, CDR2 FQNEAQ (reference sequence). The CDR3 has 14 residues. The CDR3 loop reads CASSLADRVTEAFF. The CDR3 DNA follows: TGTGCCAGCAGCTTAGCCGACAGGGTAACTGAAGCTTTCTTT.